The rows below give T cell receptor beta chains drawn from one sample of a study of PD-1 blockade in classical Hodgkin lymphoma. TCRdb's copy holds only in-frame clones and misses some; the assay was immunoSEQ multiplex PCR. The sample lists tens of thousands of clones, approximately 91% occurring once. Sequenced material: peripheral blood mononuclear cells (PBMCs), taken at baseline. Receptors were obtained from a human donor with classical Hodgkin lymphoma. Both conserved end residues are part of each CDR3. Each record gives: J gene, D gene, V gene, CDR3 length, clone size, CDR3 DNA, CDR3 protein. D genes are given only for firm matches. Expanded clones are given a class, and other clones once, few, many or no size at all.

J gene: TRBJ1-2; D gene: NA; V gene: TRBV29-1; CDR3 length: 13; clone size: NA; CDR3 DNA: TGCGGCGTGACGGGACGGAAAATGGGTGGCTACACCTTC; CDR3 protein: CGVTGRKMGGYTF
J gene: TRBJ1-1; D gene: NA; V gene: TRBV13; CDR3 length: 14; clone size: NA; CDR3 DNA: TGTGCCAGCAGTTTCGGTCCCGACGGGCCTGAAGCTTTCTTT; CDR3 protein: CASSFGPDGPEAFF
J gene: TRBJ2-7; D gene: TRBD2; V gene: TRBV10-2; CDR3 length: 16; clone size: once; CDR3 DNA: TGCGCCAGCAGTCGACTAGCGGCAATGAGCTCCTACGAGCAGTACTTC; CDR3 protein: CASSRLAAMSSYEQYF
J gene: TRBJ1-1; D gene: NA; V gene: TRBV19; CDR3 length: 14; clone size: once; CDR3 DNA: TGTGCCAGTAGTATTCAGGGTTCGAACACTGAAGCTTTCTTT; CDR3 protein: CASSIQGSNTEAFF
J gene: TRBJ2-7; D gene: TRBD2; V gene: TRBV27; CDR3 length: 17; clone size: NA; CDR3 DNA: TGTGCCAGCAGTTTGGGCCCTCGGGGACTACATTACTACGAGCAGTACTTC; CDR3 protein: CASSLGPRGLHYYEQYF
J gene: TRBJ1-2; D gene: NA; V gene: TRBV27; CDR3 length: 13; clone size: NA; CDR3 DNA: TGTGCCTCAAAAGGCGGAGCTAACTATGGCTACACCTTC; CDR3 protein: CASKGGANYGYTF
J gene: TRBJ2-7; D gene: NA; V gene: TRBV5-8; CDR3 length: 14; clone size: NA; CDR3 DNA: TGTGCCAGCAGCTTGGCACTTGGAGGTCACGAGCAGTACTTC; CDR3 protein: CASSLALGGHEQYF
J gene: TRBJ2-1; D gene: TRBD2; V gene: TRBV6-1; CDR3 length: 16; clone size: NA; CDR3 DNA: TGTGCCAGCAGTGCAGGGTTCGGACTAGCTGGCGATGAGCAGTTCTTC; CDR3 protein: CASSAGFGLAGDEQFF
J gene: TRBJ1-1; D gene: TRBD1; V gene: TRBV28; CDR3 length: 13; clone size: once; CDR3 DNA: TGTGCCAGCCAGGACAGGCGGAACACTGAAGCTTTCTTT; CDR3 protein: CASQDRRNTEAFF
J gene: TRBJ2-3; D gene: NA; V gene: TRBV19; CDR3 length: 16; clone size: NA; CDR3 DNA: TGTGCCAGTAGTATAGATAGTGGGGCAGGCCGAGATACGCAGTATTTT; CDR3 protein: CASSIDSGAGRDTQYF
J gene: TRBJ2-7; D gene: NA; V gene: TRBV5-6; CDR3 length: 15; clone size: NA; CDR3 DNA: TGTGCCAGCAGCTTGCAGGGTATCGCCGCCTACGAGCAGTACTTC; CDR3 protein: CASSLQGIAAYEQYF
J gene: TRBJ2-7; D gene: NA; V gene: TRBV14; CDR3 length: 13; clone size: NA; CDR3 DNA: TGTGCCAGCAGCCCTTGGGGGGCGGAAGAGCAGTACTTC; CDR3 protein: CASSPWGAEEQYF
J gene: TRBJ2-7; D gene: NA; V gene: TRBV27; CDR3 length: 16; clone size: NA; CDR3 DNA: TGTGCCAGCAGTTCCTATGATTTGGCCAGCTCCTACGAGCAGTACTTC; CDR3 protein: CASSSYDLASSYEQYF
J gene: TRBJ2-1; D gene: TRBD2; V gene: TRBV28; CDR3 length: 16; clone size: NA; CDR3 DNA: TGTGCCAGCAGTTTAGTGGTAGCGGGAGGGCCTTATGAGCAGTTCTTC; CDR3 protein: CASSLVVAGGPYEQFF
J gene: TRBJ1-1; D gene: NA; V gene: TRBV4-1; CDR3 length: 17; clone size: once; CDR3 DNA: TGCGCCAGCAGCCAAGATCGGGAGGGGCGGACGAACACTGAAGCTTTCTTT; CDR3 protein: CASSQDREGRTNTEAFF